The clone carrying this T cell receptor beta chain was found once. In Seattle, patients joined the study during active infection and were tracked longitudinally. This CDR3 has 17 amino acids. Looked up from germline, CDR1 is MNHNY and CDR2 is SVGAGI (reference sequence). Trimming left V 5 bases short and J 0 bases short, with 20 bases between. Per the original data handling: Estimation of nucleated cell counts relied on the amplification of reference gene primers. The repertoire was sequenced with immunoSEQ multiplex PCR; TCRdb's copy has only in-frame clones and lacks some. V, J and clone size derive from that table, while D and trimming were established from the DNA sequence. The profile shows 180,000 or so clones, approximately 87% of them singletons. The sample comes from a study of blood T cell repertoires in COVID-19. Looking at the study overall: From the United States, Italy and Spain came samples of acute and convalescent COVID-19. The analysed material was cDNA or gDNA that came from T cells, B-cell-depleted T cells, or PBMCs.

The source of this sequence is a woman aged 60-70 years with COVID-19, enrolled during active disease. Material: peripheral blood. The chain couples TRBV6-6 to TRBJ2-7; tentative D call: TRBD1 (5 bases). The CDR3 DNA reads TGTGCCAGCAGTCGGAATGTACAGGCTGTGGGCTCCTACGAGCAGTACTTC. This codes for CASSRNVQAVGSYEQYF.